These T cell receptor beta chains were read from a single sample in a study of response to subunit inactivated influenza vaccine. TCRdb itself ran the RT-PCR reads through MiXCR, one entry per CDR3 protein. The profile covers about 500,000 distinct CDR3 sequences, with about 15% appearing a single time and 3% to 3.5% taken by the ten largest. The sequencing used CD4+ T cells sorted from PBMCs, collected about 23 months after vaccination. The receptors come from a man between 50 and 69 years old who received an inactivated influenza vaccine. Both conserved end residues are trimmed from each CDR3. Clone sizes are given selectively: once, few, many, or a class where the clone is expanded.

j_call clone_size v_call cdr3_aa
TRBJ2-6 few TRBV6-2/TRBV6-3 ASSYPMDGANVLT
TRBJ2-1 few TRBV20-1 SASRRSSYNEQF
TRBJ2-1 . TRBV20-1 SARDLVVDTYNEQF
TRBJ1-1 . TRBV4-1 ASSQDRRASRGTEAF
TRBJ2-3 . TRBV7-9 ASSLLLGPDTQY
TRBJ2-3 . TRBV6-6 ASSSDFTDTQY
TRBJ2-3 few TRBV5-1 ASSSTPSSTDTQY
TRBJ2-7 . TRBV6-1 ASSPRVTHSYEQY
TRBJ2-4 . TRBV4-3 ASSQVVTTGGKNIQY
TRBJ2-6 few TRBV7-2 ASSPGLFSGANVLT
TRBJ2-3 . TRBV7-9 ASSGVAGGTDTQY
TRBJ2-3 once TRBV29-1 SVGRVVNTDTQY
TRBJ2-3 . TRBV12-3/TRBV12-4 ASSLGRGPDTQY
TRBJ2-7 few TRBV4-3 ASSQEIWGPHEQY
TRBJ2-1 once TRBV7-9 ASSPPRNSPSYNEQF
TRBJ2-2 few TRBV24-1 ATSDTGRNTGELF
TRBJ2-4 many TRBV20-1 SAQPGTSGNIQY
TRBJ2-2 few TRBV5-1 ASSMIGAGELF
TRBJ2-2 few TRBV5-1 ASRDLNAGELF
. . TRBV5-1 ASSSADTQH
TRBJ2-1 . TRBV5-1 ASSQTSGTLEEQF
TRBJ1-2 few TRBV4-1 ASRQLTRGRSYGYT
TRBJ2-1 few TRBV6-5 ASSYPGLLSYNEQF
TRBJ1-1 . TRBV6-1 ASSRDKDTEAF
TRBJ2-3 . TRBV9 ASSVGGRSTDTQY
TRBJ2-3 . TRBV21-1 ASSNLAGSTDTQY
TRBJ1-1 . TRBV20-1 SARGAVNTEAF
TRBJ2-4 few TRBV20-1 SARVLSAKNIQY
TRBJ2-7 . TRBV6-1 ASSSGHESYEQY
TRBJ1-5 few TRBV29-1 SVGQGRNQPQH
TRBJ2-1 few TRBV4-3 ASSQDVAGVHNEQF
TRBJ1-5 few TRBV12-3/TRBV12-4 ASSLGGTGSNQPQH
TRBJ2-1 few TRBV7-2 ASSPLAGMNNEQF
TRBJ1-5 . TRBV20-1 SARSSAKQPQH
TRBJ1-4 few TRBV5-1 ASSSAPGATNEKLF
TRBJ2-1 . TRBV12-3/TRBV12-4 ASSSRTSGEQF
TRBJ2-3 few TRBV27 ASSPKIEGSGVRGTDTQY
TRBJ2-1 few TRBV21-1 ASSKGMGEKNNEQF
TRBJ2-3 . TRBV11-1 ASSPTGTSGSFFGTDTQY
TRBJ2-3 . TRBV12-3/TRBV12-4 ASSEWQGGTDTQY
TRBJ2-2 few TRBV7-9 ASSFETGELF
TRBJ1-5 many TRBV6-1 ASSRDRLGQPQH
TRBJ2-7 few TRBV27 ASRGQAVYEQY
TRBJ2-3 . TRBV20-1 SAGSGAEDTQY
TRBJ2-1 . TRBV18 ASSPVTSGRGNNEQF
TRBJ2-7 few TRBV10-3 AISTGTGFSYEQY
TRBJ2-7 few TRBV6-1 ASSRRTGRYEQY
TRBJ2-5 . TRBV5-1 ASSSDTGLETQY
TRBJ2-2 many TRBV5-6 ASSLVQGIGELF
TRBJ1-1 . TRBV6-5 ATNPLNTEAF
TRBJ1-4 once TRBV6-2/TRBV6-3 ASRPASGNNEKLF